This TCR beta chain was identified in a study of CD8 T cells in Susac syndrome. Sequencing of TCR beta, carried out with a high-throughput approach, was applied to CD8+ and CD4+ T cells from the blood. The germline V gene has CDR1 MGHRA and CDR2 YSYEKL. V lost 4 bases, J lost 5 bases, and 20 bases lay in between. The CDR3 is made up of 16 amino acids. Remarks on this clonotype: Its target is not known.

With random hexamers, reverse transcription was performed on roughly 0.5 to 1 ug of RNA. TCRdb called the immunoSEQ multiplex PCR reads again in MiXCR, with one record for every CDR3 protein. Among over 150,000 distinct CDR3 sequences listed, roughly 96% were seen once. Study conclusions and caveats: As the study acknowledged, the number of individuals in its TCR sequencing and HLA analysis was relatively small.

This receptor was taken from a human donor with multiple sclerosis. J is TRBJ2-5 and V is TRBV4-1; a possible D gene is TRBD1 (7 bases). The source material was CD4+ T cells from PBMCs. Here the CDR3 reads CASSPGGGGSWETQYF. DNA of the CDR3: TGCGCCAGCAGCCCTGGAGGGGGCGGAAGTTGGGAGACCCAGTACTTC.